These T cell receptor beta chains were read from a single sample in a study of CD8+CD57+ T cells in acquired aplastic anemia. TCRdb re-called the reads through MiXCR, storing one row per CDR3 protein. The sample records some 170,000 distinct CDR3 sequences, 71% being singletons. Input material: sorted CD4+, CD8+, or CD8+CD57+ T cells (not recorded which) from PBMCs. These receptors were obtained from a human donor with aplastic anemia. Both conserved end residues are part of each CDR3. D genes are given only for firm matches. The listing skips clone size in some rows; elsewhere it reads once, few, many or a size class.

V gene	J gene	D gene	clone size	CDR3 protein	CDR3 DNA
TRBV11-3	TRBJ2-3	TRBD1	once	CASSPSRDRSTDTQYF	TGTGCCAGCAGCCCCTCCCGGGACAGAAGCACAGATACGCAGTATTTT
TRBV19	TRBJ2-1	.	.	CASSTTSNEQFF	TGTGCCAGTAGTACGACTAGCAATGAGCAGTTCTTC
TRBV11-3	TRBJ2-7	.	.	CASSLGGDRSSYEQYF	TGTGCCAGCAGCTTAGGGGGGGACAGAAGCTCCTACGAGCAGTACTTC
TRBV20-1	TRBJ2-7	TRBD1	.	CSAKRQGSSYEQYF	TGCAGTGCTAAAAGACAGGGGAGCTCCTACGAGCAGTACTTC
TRBV10-3	TRBJ1-4	.	.	CAISSGVGNEKLFF	TGTGCCATCAGCTCAGGGGTCGGTAATGAAAAACTGTTTTTT
TRBV20-1	TRBJ2-7	TRBD1	.	CSARRTGPRYYEQYF	TGCAGTGCTCGGAGGACAGGGCCGAGGTACTACGAGCAGTACTTC
TRBV9	TRBJ2-7	TRBD1	.	CASSVRTGMPYEQYF	TGTGCCAGCAGCGTAAGGACAGGGATGCCGTACGAGCAGTACTTC
TRBV24-1	TRBJ2-7	TRBD1	.	CATSDARTGFELYF	TGTGCCACCAGTGATGCCAGGACAGGGTTCGAGCTGTACTTC
TRBV15	TRBJ1-1	TRBD1	.	CATSSRDRGAFF	TGTGCCACCAGCAGCCGGGACAGGGGAGCTTTCTTT
TRBV6-4	TRBJ1-2	TRBD1	.	CASSDSGTGANTF	TGTGCCAGCAGTGACTCAGGGACAGGGGCAAACACCTTC
TRBV7-3	TRBJ1-3	.	.	CASSPRFGDSPGNTIYF	TGTGCCAGCAGCCCCCGTTTCGGGGACTCCCCTGGAAACACCATATATTTT
TRBV7-3	TRBJ2-7	TRBD2	.	CASSWGLAGEPSSYEQYF	TGTGCCAGCAGCTGGGGACTAGCGGGCGAACCGAGCTCCTACGAGCAGTACTTC
TRBV15	TRBJ1-4	TRBD1	.	CATSSTGDEKLFF	TGTGCCACCAGCAGTACAGGGGATGAAAAACTGTTTTTT
TRBV20-1	TRBJ2-3	TRBD2	.	CSAEGTSGNTDTQYF	TGCAGTGCTGAGGGGACTAGCGGCAACACAGATACGCAGTATTTT
TRBV7-9	TRBJ2-7	.	.	CASSLEGGLEQYF	TGTGCCAGCAGCTTAGAGGGGGGGCTCGAGCAGTACTTC
TRBV11-2	TRBJ2-1	TRBD2	.	CASSLGRRAGDGQFF	TGTGCCAGCAGCTTAGGACGGAGGGCGGGGGATGGGCAGTTCTTC
TRBV2	TRBJ2-5	.	many	CASRQGETQYF	TGTGCCAGCAGACAAGGAGAGACCCAGTACTTC
TRBV24-1	TRBJ2-5	.	.	CATSDPRGGKTQYF	TGTGCCACCAGTGATCCTAGGGGCGGGAAGACCCAATACTTC
TRBV11-3	TRBJ2-3	TRBD1	.	CASSLIRTGGEDTQYF	TGTGCCAGCAGCTTAATCAGGACAGGGGGAGAAGATACGCAGTATTTT
TRBV29-1	TRBJ2-7	TRBD1	once	CSVKGQGGEQYF	TGCAGCGTAAAAGGACAGGGCGGCGAGCAGTACTTC
TRBV5-1	TRBJ2-1	.	.	CASSYQQGGAYNEQFF	TGCGCCAGCAGCTACCAACAGGGAGGAGCCTACAATGAGCAGTTCTTC
TRBV2	TRBJ2-1	.	.	CASSMDSITYNEQFF	TGTGCCAGCAGCATGGACTCTATTACCTACAATGAGCAGTTCTTC
TRBV25-1	TRBJ2-3	.	.	CASLDSTGYRYAVPYF	TGTGCCAGCCTAGATAGTACGGGCTACAGATACGCAGTCCCGTATTTT
TRBV7-6	TRBJ1-2	.	.	CASSSGRDGGYTF	TGTGCCAGCAGCTCCGGGCGGGATGGAGGCTACACCTTC
TRBV20-1	TRBJ2-7	TRBD2	.	CSARAPSGYEQYF	TGCAGTGCTAGAGCCCCTAGCGGGTACGAGCAGTACTTC
TRBV7-8	TRBJ1-1	.	.	CASSLTGAANTEAFF	TGTGCCAGCAGCTTGACGGGAGCAGCCAACACTGAAGCTTTCTTT
TRBV6-1	TRBJ2-1	TRBD2	.	CASRELAGGSNEQFF	TGTGCCAGCAGGGAACTAGCGGGGGGCAGTAATGAGCAGTTCTTC
TRBV12-3/TRBV12-4	TRBJ1-1	.	few	CASSIQWPQDTNTEAFF	TGTGCCAGCAGCATTCAATGGCCCCAGGACACGAACACTGAAGCTTTCTTT
TRBV10-2	TRBJ2-5	.	.	CASSELREQETQYF	TGCGCCAGCAGTGAGTTGAGGGAACAAGAGACCCAGTACTTC
TRBV24-1	TRBJ2-7	.	once	CASSLGQGRGANYGQYF	TGTGCCAGCAGTTTGGGGCAGGGCCGGGGGGCGAACTACGGGCAGTACTTC
TRBV7-3	TRBJ2-3	.	few	CASSFGTADTQYF	TGTGCCAGCAGCTTTGGGACGGCGGATACGCAGTATTTT
TRBV11-3	TRBJ2-7	TRBD1	.	CASSLGTGVGSYEQYF	TGTGCCAGCAGCTTGGGTACAGGGGTAGGTTCCTACGAGCAGTACTTC
TRBV5-1	TRBJ1-5	.	.	CASSLGQPNQPQHF	TGCGCCAGCAGCTTGGGGCAGCCCAATCAGCCCCAGCATTTT
TRBV20-1	TRBJ2-1	.	.	CSAVGETYNEQFF	TGCAGTGCCGTCGGGGAGACTTACAATGAGCAGTTCTTC
TRBV7-9	TRBJ2-7	.	.	CASSPGYPNYEQYF	TGTGCCAGCAGCCCAGGGTACCCAAACTACGAGCAGTACTTC
TRBV6-1	TRBJ1-6	TRBD1	.	CAISESDRGNNSPLHF	TGTGCCATCAGTGAGTCAGACAGGGGGAATAATTCACCCCTCCACTTT
TRBV10-3	TRBJ1-6	.	.	CAISESSIISSYNSPLHF	TGTGCCATCAGTGAGTCTTCAATAATCAGCTCCTATAATTCACCCCTCCACTTT
TRBV19	TRBJ1-6	.	few	CASSLRDGLYSPLHF	TGTGCCAGTAGTCTCCGGGACGGACTATATTCACCCCTCCACTTT
TRBV15	TRBJ2-3	.	many	CATSSPPGRGADTQYF	TGTGCCACCAGCAGTCCCCCAGGGCGCGGCGCAGATACGCAGTATTTT
TRBV5-6	TRBJ1-1	TRBD1	.	CASSSGQGRTEAFF	TGTGCCAGCAGCTCGGGACAGGGGAGGACTGAAGCTTTCTTT
TRBV20-1	TRBJ2-7	.	few	CSASFTGRGSYEQYF	TGCAGTGCTAGCTTTACGGGCAGGGGTAGTTACGAGCAGTACTTC
TRBV7-6	TRBJ1-3	.	.	CASSVTGLGTIYF	TGTGCCAGCAGCGTCACGGGGCTTGGCACCATATATTTT
TRBV11-2	TRBJ1-1	.	once	CASSLEESRNTEAFF	TGTGCCAGCAGCTTAGAAGAGTCCCGGAACACTGAAGCTTTCTTT
TRBV10-3	TRBJ2-3	TRBD1	.	CAISVGTGGADTQYF	TGTGCCATCAGTGTGGGGACAGGGGGCGCAGATACGCAGTATTTT
TRBV2	TRBJ1-2	.	few	CASSPRVGNYGYTF	TGTGCCAGCAGTCCCCGGGTGGGTAACTATGGCTACACCTTC
TRBV20-1	TRBJ2-1	TRBD2	.	CSASGRADNEQFF	TGCAGTGCGAGCGGGAGGGCAGACAATGAGCAGTTCTTC
TRBV7-2	TRBJ2-7	.	.	CASGVTNRYEQYF	TGTGCCAGCGGGGTCACTAATCGCTACGAGCAGTACTTC
TRBV14	TRBJ2-7	.	.	CASSQGQVGEQYF	TGTGCCAGCAGCCAAGGGCAGGTAGGCGAGCAGTACTTC
TRBV24-1	TRBJ2-5	.	few	CATSEDGTRYTQYF	TGTGCCACCAGTGAGGACGGGACGAGGTATACCCAGTACTTC
TRBV7-9	TRBJ2-7	TRBD2	.	CASSMTSGGYEQYF	TGTGCCAGCAGCATGACTAGCGGGGGATACGAGCAGTACTTC
TRBV9	TRBJ1-5	TRBD1	once	CASSSRDRGRSSRPQHF	TGTGCCAGCAGCTCCCGGGACAGGGGGCGAAGCAGTCGGCCCCAGCATTTT
TRBV9	TRBJ2-5	TRBD1	.	CASRGTGQETQYF	TGTGCCAGCAGGGGGACAGGGCAAGAGACCCAGTACTTC
TRBV9	TRBJ2-5	TRBD2	few	CASSVVAGGLGETQYF	TGTGCCAGCAGCGTAGTAGCGGGGGGGCTTGGAGAGACCCAGTACTTC